The rows below give T cell receptor beta chains drawn from one sample of a study of T cell repertoires in cytomegalovirus infection. The antigens these receptors bind are not known. TCRdb redid the calling of the reads with MiXCR, one entry per CDR3 protein. This table has some 130,000 distinct CDR3 sequences, 20% to 30% appearing once. The specimen was PBMCs, sequenced either directly or after in vitro stimulation (not recorded which). The receptor set was obtained from a human donor in good health (CMV status not recorded). Some clones in this sample may be carry-over from other donors' samples. CDR3s include the opening cysteine and the closing phenylalanine or tryptophan. D genes are given only for firm matches. Expanded clones get a size class; other rows say once, few or many, or leave the size out.

>-|TRBV7-6|few|TRBJ2-5
TGTGCCAGCAGCTTAGGCCCGGACCAGTACTTC
CASSLGPDQYF
>TRBD2|TRBV2|-|TRBJ2-4
TGTGCCAGCAGTGCGACTAGCGGGAGATACATTCAGTACTTC
CASSATSGRYIQYF
>-|TRBV5-1|few|TRBJ1-4
TGCGCCAGCAGCTTGGGAATGGGGACGGAGCTAAGTGAAAAACTGTTTTTT
CASSLGMGTELSEKLFF
>TRBD2|TRBV19|few|TRBJ2-1
TGTGCCAGTGGGACTAGCGGGTCCACCCTAGGGAATGAGCAGTTCTTC
CASGTSGSTLGNEQFF
>TRBD2|TRBV6-2/TRBV6-3|-|TRBJ2-1
TGTGCCAGCTCGCAGGGACTAGCGGGAGTGGTCGGGCAGTTCTTC
CASSQGLAGVVGQFF
>TRBD2|TRBV7-8|many|TRBJ2-5
TGTGCCAGCAGCCGAAGCGGGACGCAAGAGACCCAGTACTTC
CASSRSGTQETQYF
>TRBD1|TRBV10-3|-|TRBJ1-1
TGTGCCATCAGTGGGACAGGGGGCCCTGAAGCTTTCTTT
CAISGTGGPEAFF
>-|TRBV29-1|-|TRBJ1-2
TGCAGCGTCCCGACGGGAATTAATGGCTACACCTTC
CSVPTGINGYTF
>TRBD2|TRBV7-2|many|TRBJ2-5
TGTGCCAGCACCGAATTGACTAGCGGGAGAGAGACCCAGTACTTC
CASTELTSGRETQYF
>TRBD1|TRBV6-2/TRBV6-3|-|TRBJ1-5
TGTGCCAGCAGTGGCAGGGGGCTAGGGAATCAGCCCCAGCATTTT
CASSGRGLGNQPQHF
>-|TRBV7-9|many|TRBJ2-1
TGTGCCAGCAGCTTAGCGTCGGGGAGCGAGTTTTCGGGGCCCTCCTACAATGAGCAGTTCTTC
CASSLASGSEFSGPSYNEQFF
>-|TRBV7-2|many|TRBJ1-5
TGTGCCAGCAGCTTAGGATATAGTCAAGGGCCCCAGCATTTT
CASSLGYSQGPQHF
>TRBD1|TRBV28|-|TRBJ2-7
TGTGCCAGCAGTTTCGGTACAGGGGGTTTCTACGAGCAGTACTTC
CASSFGTGGFYEQYF
>TRBD2|TRBV4-1|-|TRBJ2-1
TGCGCCAGCAGCCCTCGCGGTGATAGCGGGGCCACATACAATGAGCAGTTCTTC
CASSPRGDSGATYNEQFF
>TRBD2|TRBV7-8|few|TRBJ2-1
TGTGCCAGCAGCCGTCTACTAGCGGGAGGAATCGAGCAGTTCTTC
CASSRLLAGGIEQFF
>-|TRBV7-2|many|TRBJ2-7
TGTGCCAGCAGCTTATGGTCATACCGGGGGCAGCAGTACTTC
CASSLWSYRGQQYF
>-|TRBV4-1|few|TRBJ1-1
TGCGCCAGCAGCCAAGAAACAGGGATGAACACTGAAGCTTTCTTT
CASSQETGMNTEAFF
>-|TRBV7-2|few|TRBJ2-7
TGTGCCAGCAGCTCCCCCGGGAAATCCTACGAGCAGTACTTC
CASSSPGKSYEQYF
>TRBD1|TRBV9|-|TRBJ1-2
TGTGCCAGCAGCGACACCACAGGGGGCGCATATGGCTACACCTTC
CASSDTTGGAYGYTF
>TRBD2|TRBV7-2|many|TRBJ2-6
TGTGCCAGCAGCTTAGCGGTACTAGCGGGCCCGGGGGGGGCCAACGTCCTGACTTTC
CASSLAVLAGPGGANVLTF
>-|TRBV7-6|many|TRBJ1-5
TGTGCCAGCAGCTCCGATCCATACGATCAGCCCCAGCATTTT
CASSSDPYDQPQHF
>-|TRBV7-2|-|TRBJ2-3
TGTGCCAGCAGCCCTTTCGGGGATACGCAGTATTTT
CASSPFGDTQYF
>TRBD2|TRBV7-6|-|TRBJ2-7
TGTGCCAGCAGCTTAGCGACTAGCGGGAGATCTGGCTACGAGCAGTACTTC
CASSLATSGRSGYEQYF
>TRBD1|TRBV7-2|-|TRBJ2-1
TGTGCCAGCAGCCCGGGACAGGGGGGCGAAGGTGAGCAGTTCTTC
CASSPGQGGEGEQFF
>-|TRBV6-2/TRBV6-3|-|TRBJ2-2
TGTGCCAGCAGTTACAGGGTTCGAACCGGGGAGCTGTTTTTT
CASSYRVRTGELFF
>TRBD2|TRBV7-8|many|TRBJ2-4
TGTGCCAGCAGCTTAGTGGCTAGCGGGAGGGCCATTGCCAAAAACATTCAGTACTTC
CASSLVASGRAIAKNIQYF
>TRBD1|TRBV19|-|TRBJ1-2
TGTGCCAGTAGTATCGGGACAGGTGGACACTATGGCTACACCTTC
CASSIGTGGHYGYTF